The T cell receptor beta chain under discussion was sequenced for a study of blood T cell repertoires in COVID-19. Across the study: The United States, Italy and Spain supplied acute and convalescent COVID-19 samples. From T cells, B-cell-depleted T cells, or PBMCs came the material, which was cDNA or gDNA.

Membership in each cohort depended on participant-reported clinical history. Original data processing: Using reference gene primer amplification, nucleated cell counts were estimated. Generated by immunoSEQ multiplex PCR, the TCRdb table keeps only in-frame clones and is missing some. The DNA was the basis for D and trimming; V, J and clone size are from that table. The sample has 300,000 to 400,000 clones, roughly 89% seen once. The V gene's germline CDR1 is SGHTA and CDR2 FQGNSA. V shed 3 bases, J shed 6 bases, and the junction held 6 bases outside the gene matches. CDR3 length equals 14 residues. Sequencing was performed on PBMCs or T cells enriched from blood (not recorded which). The receptor was isolated from a man in his sixties who had recovered from COVID-19. This chain uses TRBV7-2 with TRBJ2-7; 9 bases line up with TRBD2. The CDR3 loop reads CASSFISGSGEQYF. In DNA form, the CDR3 reads TGTGCCAGCAGCTTCATTAGCGGGAGTGGCGAGCAGTACTTC.